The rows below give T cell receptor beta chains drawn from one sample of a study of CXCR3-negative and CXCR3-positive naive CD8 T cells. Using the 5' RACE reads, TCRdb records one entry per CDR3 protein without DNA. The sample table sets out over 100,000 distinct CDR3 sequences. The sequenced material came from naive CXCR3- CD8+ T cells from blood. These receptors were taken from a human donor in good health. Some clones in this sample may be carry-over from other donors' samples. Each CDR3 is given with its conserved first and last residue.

CASSPGTGTNEQFF	TRBV28	TRBJ2-1
CASSQGQGRTYNEQFF	TRBV4-3	TRBJ2-1
CASSPAGLRVEQYF	TRBV5-1	TRBJ2-7
CSATGAYEQYF	TRBV29-1	TRBJ2-7
CSVHLDLPGGQFF	TRBV29-1	TRBJ2-1
CASSFRLARTYEQYF	TRBV28	TRBJ2-7
CASSQDSRLAGMNEQYF	TRBV4-1	TRBJ2-7
CASSSLWDRGRYEQYF	TRBV7-2	TRBJ2-7
CASSLWASGDLPQETQYF	TRBV7-6	TRBJ2-5
CASSLKGKNEQFF	TRBV7-3	TRBJ2-1
CSVIQETGELFF	TRBV29-1	TRBJ2-2
CSVSTGLSDEQYF	TRBV29-1	TRBJ2-7
CASSQDPSSYEQYF	TRBV4-1	TRBJ2-7
CASSLVSGAGELFF	TRBV7-9	TRBJ2-2
CSASGGGDLDEQYF	TRBV20-1	TRBJ2-7
CASSFKHQIQGTNVLTF	TRBV5-4	TRBJ2-6
CASSTGQNTEAFF	TRBV5-5	TRBJ1-1
CASSLVRDRQGRNIQYF	TRBV12-3/TRBV12-4	TRBJ2-4
CASSQSRVGGNEQFF	TRBV3-1	TRBJ2-1
CASSSYGGGTYEQYF	TRBV7-3	TRBJ2-7
CASSPTLGDYNEQFF	TRBV12-3/TRBV12-4	TRBJ2-1
CASSSFQYEQYF	TRBV28	TRBJ2-7
CAISETSNEQYF	TRBV10-3	TRBJ2-7
CASSVSVQGIRDEQFF	TRBV9	TRBJ2-1
CASSPRGPGTDTQYF	TRBV4-2	TRBJ2-3
CASSEVLGRPYEQYF	TRBV2	TRBJ2-7
CATSIFRGNYNEQFF	TRBV24-1	TRBJ2-1
CASSLGHGSSYEQYF	TRBV7-6	TRBJ2-7
CSARPGGHEQYF	TRBV20-1	TRBJ2-7
CASSPVGGVETQYF	TRBV5-6	TRBJ2-5
CSASVRTANTGELFF	TRBV20-1	TRBJ2-2
CASSQERSYTGELFF	TRBV3-1	TRBJ2-2
CASSVPRPSSNQPQHF	TRBV28	TRBJ1-5
CSARVYGQPQETQYF	TRBV20-1	TRBJ2-5
CASSPTGSGELFF	TRBV3-1	TRBJ2-2
CASSLGWGSYNEQFF	TRBV7-3	TRBJ2-1
CASSLVGSVQETQYF	TRBV5-6	TRBJ2-5
CASSLEGVSSRWSTGELFF	TRBV12-3/TRBV12-4	TRBJ2-2
CSVEDPKSYEQYF	TRBV29-1	TRBJ2-7
CASSLRQYTGELFF	TRBV28	TRBJ2-2
CASSLDPGTGEYEQYF	TRBV5-4	TRBJ2-7
CASSLALQETQYF	TRBV7-9	TRBJ2-5
CASSSTGGRDTEAFF	TRBV7-3	TRBJ1-1
CASSQISTGFNYGYTF	TRBV4-1	TRBJ1-2
CASSQDLVGYYEQYF	TRBV4-3	TRBJ2-7
CAWNEDSYGYTF	TRBV30	TRBJ1-2
CASRTTSGFNEQFF	TRBV13	TRBJ2-1
CASSGAPSGASSDTQYF	TRBV9	TRBJ2-3
CSSSLRVSTDTQYF	TRBV28	TRBJ2-3
CASSYDPYEQYF	TRBV5-1	TRBJ2-7
CASSVGGGSKDEQYF	TRBV9	TRBJ2-7
CASIGENTEAFF	TRBV3-1	TRBJ1-1
CASMDGRTHNEQFF	TRBV28	TRBJ2-1
CASSYRAENTEAFF	TRBV6-2/TRBV6-3	TRBJ1-1
CASSFLGTDTQYF	TRBV7-9	TRBJ2-3
CSGYSRMNTEAFF	TRBV20-1	TRBJ1-1